This TCR beta chain was sequenced during a study of regulatory T cells in long-lasting Graves disease. This clonotype appeared many times. The germline V gene has CDR1 MNHNS and CDR2 SASEGT. The CDR3 has 16 amino acids. The V segment lost 5 bases and the J segment 2 bases; nucleotides outside the gene matches: 12. CDR3-region Arm-PCR and iRepertoire HTBI primers produced the TCR beta libraries. TCRdb fed the multiplex PCR reads into MiXCR, producing one record per CDR3 protein. The sample contains approximately 560,000 distinct CDR3 sequences, around 15% of which appear only once. Time point in this sample: newly diagnosed GD, antithyroid drugs for less than 3 months. PBMC-derived RNA was used for the TCR library. The same sample was also used in a study of T cells in Graves' hyperthyroidism and ophthalmopathy.

The chain links TRBV6-1 to TRBJ2-7; TRBD2 matches 7 bases. The TCR sequence derives from a man younger than 35 with Graves disease. The sample consisted of peripheral blood mononuclear cells (PBMCs), taken at new diagnosis, from a patient treated with antithyroid drugs. The CDR3 loop reads CASSTPFREVTYEQYF. The CDR3 region has the DNA TGTGCCAGCAGTACCCCCTTTCGGGAGGTCACCTACGAGCAGTACTTC.